This TCR beta chain was sequenced for a study of blood T cell repertoires in COVID-19. Background on the study: Samples representing acute and convalescent COVID-19 were sourced from the United States, Italy and Spain. T cells, B-cell-depleted T cells, or PBMCs provided the cDNA or gDNA that served as material.

In the authors' workflow: Estimation of nucleated cell counts relied on the amplification of reference gene primers. Generated by immunoSEQ multiplex PCR, the TCRdb table keeps only in-frame clones and is missing some. V and J calls and clone size are given by that table; D and trimming were obtained from the DNA. The sample shows around 300,000 clones, 87% of them seen only once. Germline CDR1 SNHLY, CDR2 FYNNEI. This CDR3 region has 14 residues. V gave up 4 bases and J gave up 0 bases, with 7 bases separating them. The clonotype originates from a middle-aged man with active or convalescent COVID-19. Sequenced sample: peripheral blood. The J gene is TRBJ1-5, the V gene TRBV2; D may be TRBD1 (5 bases). CDR3 coding DNA: TGTGCCAGCAGTGGACAGTTTAGCAATCAGCCCCAGCATTTT. It encodes CASSGQFSNQPQHF.